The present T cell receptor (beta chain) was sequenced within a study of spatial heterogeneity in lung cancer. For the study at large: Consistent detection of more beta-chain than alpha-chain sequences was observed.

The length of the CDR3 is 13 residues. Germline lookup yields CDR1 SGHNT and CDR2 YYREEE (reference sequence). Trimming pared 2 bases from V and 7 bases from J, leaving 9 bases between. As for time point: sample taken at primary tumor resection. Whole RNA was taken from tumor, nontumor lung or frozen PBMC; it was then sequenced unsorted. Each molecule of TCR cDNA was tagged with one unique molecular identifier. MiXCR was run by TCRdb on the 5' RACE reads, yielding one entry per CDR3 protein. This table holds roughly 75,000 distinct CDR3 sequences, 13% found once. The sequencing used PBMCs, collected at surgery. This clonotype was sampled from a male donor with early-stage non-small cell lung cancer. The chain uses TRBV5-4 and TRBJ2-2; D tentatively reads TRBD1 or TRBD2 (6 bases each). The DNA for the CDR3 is TGTGCCAGCAGCTTACAGGGAGGCGGGGAGCTGTTTTTT. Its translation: CASSLQGGGELFF.